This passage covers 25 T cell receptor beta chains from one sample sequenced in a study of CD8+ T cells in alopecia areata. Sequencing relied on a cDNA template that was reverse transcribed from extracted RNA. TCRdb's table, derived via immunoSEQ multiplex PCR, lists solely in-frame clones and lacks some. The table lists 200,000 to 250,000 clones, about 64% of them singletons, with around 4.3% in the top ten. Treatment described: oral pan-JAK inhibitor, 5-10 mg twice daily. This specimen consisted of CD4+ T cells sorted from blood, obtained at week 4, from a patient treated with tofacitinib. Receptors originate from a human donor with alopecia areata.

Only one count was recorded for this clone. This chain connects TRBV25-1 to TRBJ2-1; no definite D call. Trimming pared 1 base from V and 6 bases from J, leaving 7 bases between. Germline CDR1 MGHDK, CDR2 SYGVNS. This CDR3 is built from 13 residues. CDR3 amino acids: CASSEFLGNEQFF. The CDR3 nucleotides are TGTGCCAGCAGTGAATTTTTGGGCAATGAGCAGTTCTTC.

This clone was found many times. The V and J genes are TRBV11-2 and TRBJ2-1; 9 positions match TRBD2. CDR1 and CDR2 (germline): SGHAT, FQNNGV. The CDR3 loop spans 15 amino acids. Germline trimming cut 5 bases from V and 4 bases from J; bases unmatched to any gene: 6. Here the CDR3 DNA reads TGTGCCAGCAGCCCCCAGCGGGGGGTATACAATGAGCAGTTCTTC. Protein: CASSPQRGVYNEQFF.

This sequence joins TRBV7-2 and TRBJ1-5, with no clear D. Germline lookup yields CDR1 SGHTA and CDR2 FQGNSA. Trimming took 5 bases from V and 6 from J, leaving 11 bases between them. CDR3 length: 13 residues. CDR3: CASSRDLGQPQHF. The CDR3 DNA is TGTGCCAGCAGCCGTGATCTGGGTCAGCCCCAGCATTTT.

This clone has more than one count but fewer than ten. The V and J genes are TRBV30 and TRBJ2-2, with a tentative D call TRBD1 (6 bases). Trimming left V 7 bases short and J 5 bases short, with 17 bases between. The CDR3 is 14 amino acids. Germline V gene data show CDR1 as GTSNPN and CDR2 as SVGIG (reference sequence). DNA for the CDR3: TGTGCCTTACAGGGCTCCCTGTGGACCGGGGAGCTGTTTTTT. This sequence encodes CALQGSLWTGELFF.

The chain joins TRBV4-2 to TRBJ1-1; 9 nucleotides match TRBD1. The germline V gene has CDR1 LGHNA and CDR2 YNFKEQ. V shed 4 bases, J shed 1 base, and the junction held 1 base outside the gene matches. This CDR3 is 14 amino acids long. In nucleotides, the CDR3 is TGTGCCAGCAGCCTGGGACAGGGGAACACTGAAGCTTTCTTT. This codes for CASSLGQGNTEAFF.

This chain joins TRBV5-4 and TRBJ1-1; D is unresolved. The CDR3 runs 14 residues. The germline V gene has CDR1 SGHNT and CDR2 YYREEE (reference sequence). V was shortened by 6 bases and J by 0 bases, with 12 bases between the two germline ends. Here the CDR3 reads CASKPRTVNTEAFF. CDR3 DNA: TGTGCCAGCAAACCACGGACGGTGAACACTGAAGCTTTCTTT.

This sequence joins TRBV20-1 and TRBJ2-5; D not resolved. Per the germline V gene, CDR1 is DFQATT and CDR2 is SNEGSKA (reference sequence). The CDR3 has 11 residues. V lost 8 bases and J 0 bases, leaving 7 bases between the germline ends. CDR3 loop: CSPQNQETQYF. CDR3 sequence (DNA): TGCAGTCCCCAAAACCAAGAGACCCAGTACTTC.

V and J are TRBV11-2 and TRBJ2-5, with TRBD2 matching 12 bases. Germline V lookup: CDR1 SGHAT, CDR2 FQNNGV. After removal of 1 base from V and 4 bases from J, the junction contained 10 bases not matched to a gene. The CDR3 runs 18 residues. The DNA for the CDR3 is TGTGCCAGCAGCTTAGTCGCCGGGACTAGCGGGTTAGGAGAGACCCAGTACTTC. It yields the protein CASSLVAGTSGLGETQYF.

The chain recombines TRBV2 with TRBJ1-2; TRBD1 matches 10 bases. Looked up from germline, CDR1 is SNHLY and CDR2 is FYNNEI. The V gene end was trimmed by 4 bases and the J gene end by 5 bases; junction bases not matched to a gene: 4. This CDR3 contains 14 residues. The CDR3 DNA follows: TGTGCCAGCAGTGGACAGGGGGCGCAGTATGGCTACACCTTC. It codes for CASSGQGAQYGYTF.

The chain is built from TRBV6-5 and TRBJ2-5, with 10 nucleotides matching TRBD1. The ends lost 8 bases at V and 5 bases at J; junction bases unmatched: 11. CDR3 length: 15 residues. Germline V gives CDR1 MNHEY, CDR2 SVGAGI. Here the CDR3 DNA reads TGTGCCAGCGGACACCCGGACAGGGGGAAGGAGACCCAGTACTTC. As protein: CASGHPDRGKETQYF.

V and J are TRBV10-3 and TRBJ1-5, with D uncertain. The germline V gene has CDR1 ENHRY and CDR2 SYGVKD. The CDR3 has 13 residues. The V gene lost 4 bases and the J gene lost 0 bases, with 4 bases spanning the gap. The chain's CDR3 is CAISASSNQPQHF. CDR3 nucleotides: TGTGCCATCAGTGCGTCTAGCAATCAGCCCCAGCATTTT.

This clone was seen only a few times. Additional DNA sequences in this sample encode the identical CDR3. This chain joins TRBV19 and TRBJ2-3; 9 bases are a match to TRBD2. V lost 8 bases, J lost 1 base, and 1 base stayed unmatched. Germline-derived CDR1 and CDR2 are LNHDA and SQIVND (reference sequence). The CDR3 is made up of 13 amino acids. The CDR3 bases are TGTGCCAGTCGGACTAGCGGCACAGATACGCAGTATTTT. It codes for CASRTSGTDTQYF.

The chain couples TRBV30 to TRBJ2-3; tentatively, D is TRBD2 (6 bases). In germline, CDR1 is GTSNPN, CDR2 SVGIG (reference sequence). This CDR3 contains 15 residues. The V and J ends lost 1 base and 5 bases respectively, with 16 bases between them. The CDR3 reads CAWSAQLASVDTQYF. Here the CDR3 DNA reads TGTGCCTGGAGTGCTCAACTAGCATCGGTAGATACGCAGTATTTT.

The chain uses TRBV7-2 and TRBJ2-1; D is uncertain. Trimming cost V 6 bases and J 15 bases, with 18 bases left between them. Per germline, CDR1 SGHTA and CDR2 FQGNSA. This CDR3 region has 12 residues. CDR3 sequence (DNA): TGTGCCAGCAGTTTGATGGCCGCTGGTCCGTTCTTC. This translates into CASSLMAAGPFF.

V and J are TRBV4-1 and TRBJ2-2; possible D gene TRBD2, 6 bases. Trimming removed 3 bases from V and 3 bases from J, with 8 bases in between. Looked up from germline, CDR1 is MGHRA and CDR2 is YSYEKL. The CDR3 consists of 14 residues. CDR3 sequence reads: CASSQAGHTGELFF. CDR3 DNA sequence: TGCGCCAGCAGCCAGGCGGGGCACACCGGGGAGCTGTTTTTT.

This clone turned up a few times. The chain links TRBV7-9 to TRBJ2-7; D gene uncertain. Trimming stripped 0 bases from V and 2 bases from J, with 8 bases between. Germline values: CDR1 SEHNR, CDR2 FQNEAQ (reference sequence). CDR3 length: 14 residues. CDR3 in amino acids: CASSLAGSTYEQYF. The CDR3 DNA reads TGTGCCAGCAGCTTAGCGGGGTCCACCTACGAGCAGTACTTC.

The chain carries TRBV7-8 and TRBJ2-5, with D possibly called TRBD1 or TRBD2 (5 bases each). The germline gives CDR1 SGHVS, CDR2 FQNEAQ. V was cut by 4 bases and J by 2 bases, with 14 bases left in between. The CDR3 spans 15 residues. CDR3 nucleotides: TGTGCCAGCAGCTCAGGGACCGTAGCGCAAGAGACCCAGTACTTC. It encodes CASSSGTVAQETQYF.

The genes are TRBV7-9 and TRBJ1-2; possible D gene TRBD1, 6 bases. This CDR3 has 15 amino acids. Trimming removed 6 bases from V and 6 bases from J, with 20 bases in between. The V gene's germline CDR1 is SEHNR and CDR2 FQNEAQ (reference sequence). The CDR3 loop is CASRNNRAKGNGYTF. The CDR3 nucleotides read TGTGCCAGCAGAAATAACAGGGCGAAAGGGAATGGCTACACCTTC. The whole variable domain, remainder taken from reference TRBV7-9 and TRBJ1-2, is DTGVSQNPRHKITKRGQNVTFRCDPISEHNRLYWYRQTLGQGPEFLTYFQNEAQLEKSRLLSDRFSAERPKGSFSTLEIQRTEQGDSAMYLCASRNNRAKGNGYTFGSGTRLTVV.

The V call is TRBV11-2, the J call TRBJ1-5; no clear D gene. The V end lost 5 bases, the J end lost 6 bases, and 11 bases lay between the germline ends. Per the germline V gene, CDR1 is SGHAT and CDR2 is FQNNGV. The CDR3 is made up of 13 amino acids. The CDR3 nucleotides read TGTGCCAGCAGCATACACCTGTTTCAGCCCCAGCATTTT. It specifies CASSIHLFQPQHF.

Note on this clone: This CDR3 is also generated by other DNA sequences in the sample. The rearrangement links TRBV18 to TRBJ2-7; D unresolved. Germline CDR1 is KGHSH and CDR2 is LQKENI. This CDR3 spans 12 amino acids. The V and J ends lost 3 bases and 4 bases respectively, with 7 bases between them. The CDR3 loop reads CASSPGGYEQYF. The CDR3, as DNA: TGTGCCAGCTCACCCGGCGGTTACGAGCAGTACTTC.

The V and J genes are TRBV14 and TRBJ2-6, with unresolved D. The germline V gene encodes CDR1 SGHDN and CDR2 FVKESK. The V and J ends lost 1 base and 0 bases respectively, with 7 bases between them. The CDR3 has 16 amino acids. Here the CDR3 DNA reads TGTGCCAGCAGCCAAGTAGGATACTCTGGGGCCAACGTCCTGACTTTC. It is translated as CASSQVGYSGANVLTF.

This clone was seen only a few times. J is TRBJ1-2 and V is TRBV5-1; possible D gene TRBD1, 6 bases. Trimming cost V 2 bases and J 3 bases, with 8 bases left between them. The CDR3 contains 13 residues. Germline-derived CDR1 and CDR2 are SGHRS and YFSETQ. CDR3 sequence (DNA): TGCGCCAGCAGCTTTTCAGGGGACTATGGCTACACCTTC. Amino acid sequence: CASSFSGDYGYTF. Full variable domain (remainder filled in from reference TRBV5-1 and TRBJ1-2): KAGVTQTPRYLIKTRGQQVTLSCSPISGHRSVSWYQQTPGQGLQFLFEYFSETQRNKGNFPGRFSGRQFSNSRSEMNVSTLELGDSALYLCASSFSGDYGYTFGSGTRLTVV.

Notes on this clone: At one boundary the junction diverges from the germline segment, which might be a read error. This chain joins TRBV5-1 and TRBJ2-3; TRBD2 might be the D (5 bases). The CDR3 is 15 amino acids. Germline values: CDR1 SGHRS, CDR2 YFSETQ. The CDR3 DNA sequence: TGCGCCAGCACCTTGTGGGAGTCTCTCACAGATACGCAGTATTTT. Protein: CASTLWESLTDTQYF.

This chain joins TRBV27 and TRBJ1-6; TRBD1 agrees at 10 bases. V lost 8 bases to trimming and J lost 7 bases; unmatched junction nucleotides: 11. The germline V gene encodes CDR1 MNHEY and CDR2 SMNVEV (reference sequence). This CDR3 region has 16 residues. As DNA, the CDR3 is TGTGCCAGCCGGTCAACCGGGACAGGGGAGAATTCACCCCTCCACTTT. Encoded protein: CASRSTGTGENSPLHF.

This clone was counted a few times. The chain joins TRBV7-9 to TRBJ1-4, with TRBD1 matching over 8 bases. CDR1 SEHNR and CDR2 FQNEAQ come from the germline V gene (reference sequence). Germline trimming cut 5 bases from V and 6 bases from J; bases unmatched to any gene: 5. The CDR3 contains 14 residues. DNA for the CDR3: TGTGCCAGCAGCGCGGACAGGGTGGATGAAAAACTGTTTTTT. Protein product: CASSADRVDEKLFF.